The clone carrying this T cell receptor beta chain was recorded many times. Looked up from germline, CDR1 is DFQATT and CDR2 is SNEGSKA (reference sequence). The CDR3 is made up of 13 amino acids. With 0 bases removed from V and 10 bases from J, the gap between germline ends came to 13 bases. This sample was taken from a study of T cells in Graves' hyperthyroidism and ophthalmopathy. The investigators amplified TCR beta CDR3 regions from RNA transcripts. The TCR CDR3 was amplified in a first-round RT-PCR using the HTBI primer set. Each CDR3 protein gets one entry after TCRdb re-called the multiplex PCR reads with MiXCR. The sample yields more than 350,000 distinct CDR3 sequences, 15% seen once.

The clonotype originates from a woman between 55 and 75 years old with Graves' ophthalmopathy. This chain uses TRBV20-1 with TRBJ2-1, with D maybe TRBD1 (5 bases). What was sequenced was blood. This chain's CDR3 is CSARDNHRGEQFF. In DNA form, the CDR3 reads TGCAGTGCTAGAGATAACCATAGGGGCGAGCAGTTCTTC.